These 10 T cell receptor beta chains came from one sample sequenced in a study of CD8+CD57+ T cells in acquired aplastic anemia. Sequenced patients had shown CD8+CD57+ cell expansion by flow cytometry. Genomic DNA constituted the template upon which TCR beta VDJ and CDR3 profiling was performed. TCRdb re-analysed the reads in MiXCR, keeping a single row per CDR3 protein. The sample includes 150,000 to 200,000 distinct CDR3 sequences, roughly 50% of them seen just once. The specimen was sorted CD4+, CD8+, or CD8+CD57+ T cells (not recorded which) from PBMCs. The receptors were gathered from a human donor with aplastic anemia.

The chain carries TRBV20-1 and TRBJ1-2; a weak D match, TRBD1 (6 bases). The CDR3 length is 13 residues. Germline-derived CDR1 and CDR2 are DFQATT and SNEGSKA (reference sequence). V was pared by 6 bases and J by 4 bases, with 15 bases between. DNA of the CDR3: TGCAGTGCAGCGCACAGGGATCCCTATGGCTACACCTTC. The encoded protein is CSAAHRDPYGYTF.

The chain is built from TRBV2 and TRBJ2-3; no reliable D call. This CDR3 is 9 amino acids long. Per germline, CDR1 SNHLY and CDR2 FYNNEI. V lost 11 bases and J 6 bases, leaving 6 bases between the germline ends. This CDR3 reads CAAGDTQYF. Here the CDR3 DNA reads TGTGCCGCCGGGGATACGCAGTATTTT.

Concerning this clonotype itself: It may be a read error: a sequence one base away is much more abundant. The CDR3 here is CASSLSGRSYGQYF. The CDR3 coding sequence is TGTGCCAGCAGTTTAAGCGGGAGGTCCTACGGGCAGTACTTC. The rearrangement links TRBV6-5 to TRBJ2-7; 9 positions match TRBD2. Germline V lookup: CDR1 MNHEY, CDR2 SVGAGI. This CDR3 has 14 amino acids.

This clonotype showed up just a few times. The rearrangement joins TRBV7-3 to TRBJ2-5; TRBD2 is a possible D gene (5 bases). From germline, CDR1 is SGHTA and CDR2 FQGTGA. The CDR3 is 15 residues long. Trimming shortened V by 4 bases and J by 5 bases, and 17 bases separated the two germline ends. The DNA for the CDR3 is TGTGCCAGCAGCTCTGGACTTGGTAGCTGGGAGACCCAGTACTTC. Translating gives CASSSGLGSWETQYF. Supplemented by reference TRBV7-3 and TRBJ2-5, the full variable domain reads GAGVSQTPSNKVTEKGKYVELRCDPISGHTALYWYRQSLGQGPEFLIYFQGTGAADDSGLPNDRFFAVRPEGSVSTLKIQRTERGDSAVYLCASSSGLGSWETQYFGPGTRLLVL.

Concerning this clonotype itself: The conserved phenylalanine or tryptophan is not found at the CDR3 terminus, so this likely reflects a read error. The chain joins TRBV12-3 or TRBV12-4 to TRBJ1-2; TRBD1 might be the D (5 bases). V was pared by 2 bases and J by 7 bases, with 20 bases between. CDR3 length: 16 residues. The chain's CDR3 is CASSLPPGQEASGYTL. CDR3 coding DNA: TGTGCCAGCAGTTTACCCCCAGGGCAGGAGGCGAGTGGCTACACCCTC.

The genes are TRBV7-2 and TRBJ1-4; D ambiguous. This CDR3 is 13 amino acids long. Trimming shortened V by 1 base and J by 11 bases, and 11 bases separated the two germline ends. CDR1 and CDR2 (germline): SGHTA, FQGNSA. In DNA form, the CDR3 reads TGTGCCAGCAGCTTAGATCCGGGTGGGAAACTGTTTTTT. It translates to CASSLDPGGKLFF.

Comment on this clonotype: This may be a read error, as it is one base from a much larger clone. The chain couples TRBV5-1 to TRBJ2-7; D tentatively fits TRBD1 or TRBD2 (6 bases each). The CDR3 consists of 14 residues. Germline CDR1 and CDR2: SGHRS and YFSETQ. CDR3 amino acids: CASSSSGGSHEQYF. The DNA of the CDR3 is TGCGCCAGCAGCTCCTCCGGGGGCTCCCACGAGCAGTACTTC.

J is TRBJ1-2 and V is TRBV25-1, with TRBD1 identical over 7 bases. The J segment lost 0 bases and the V segment lost 4 bases, leaving 23 bases of the junction unmatched. Germline V gene lookup returns CDR1 MGHDK and CDR2 SYGVNS. The CDR3 sequence is 21 residues long. The DNA of the CDR3 is TGTGCCAGCAGTGCGGAAGGGGGCAGAAGGTCGTCTCCTGTAGCTAACTATGGCTACACCTTC. Translating it yields CASSAEGGRRSSPVANYGYTF.

This clonotype was detected many times. This sequence joins TRBV9 and TRBJ2-1; D perhaps matches TRBD1 (5 bases). Germline V lookup: CDR1 SGDLS, CDR2 YYNGEE. Trimming removed 4 bases from V and 12 bases from J, with 17 bases in between. There are 13 residues in the CDR3. The CDR3 loop is CASSSEVGVGQFF. The CDR3 bases are TGTGCCAGCAGCTCAGAGGTAGGGGTTGGGCAGTTCTTC.

This clonotype appeared a few times. V gene TRBV5-1 combines with J gene TRBJ2-7; TRBD2 agrees at 8 bases. Germline values: CDR1 SGHRS, CDR2 YFSETQ. The CDR3 consists of 17 residues. V was pared by 0 bases and J by 3 bases, with 11 bases of the junction left unmatched. Here the CDR3 reads CASSLVPLQRGHYEQYF. The CDR3, as DNA: TGCGCCAGCAGCTTGGTTCCCCTCCAGCGGGGGCACTACGAGCAGTACTTC.